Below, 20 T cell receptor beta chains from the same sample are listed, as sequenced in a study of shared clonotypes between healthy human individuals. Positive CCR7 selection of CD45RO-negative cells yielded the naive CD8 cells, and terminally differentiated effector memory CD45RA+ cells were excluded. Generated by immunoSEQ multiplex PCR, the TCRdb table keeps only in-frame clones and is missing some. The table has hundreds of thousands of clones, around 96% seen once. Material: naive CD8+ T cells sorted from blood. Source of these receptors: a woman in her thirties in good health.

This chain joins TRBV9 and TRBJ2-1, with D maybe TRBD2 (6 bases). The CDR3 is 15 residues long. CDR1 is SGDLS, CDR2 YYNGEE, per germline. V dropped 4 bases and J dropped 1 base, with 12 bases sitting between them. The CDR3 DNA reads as TGTGCCAGCAGCCCGGTCGGGGGATCCTACAATGAGCAGTTCTTC. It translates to CASSPVGGSYNEQFF.

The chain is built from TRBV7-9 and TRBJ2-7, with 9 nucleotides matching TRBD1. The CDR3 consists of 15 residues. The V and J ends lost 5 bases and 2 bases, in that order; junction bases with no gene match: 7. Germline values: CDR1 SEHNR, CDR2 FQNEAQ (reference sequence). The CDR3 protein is CASSVGTGITYEQYF. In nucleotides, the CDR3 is TGTGCCAGCAGCGTAGGGACAGGGATCACCTACGAGCAGTACTTC.

CDR3 sequence (DNA): TGTGCCAGCAGCAAGGGCTCGAACACCGGGGAGCTGTTTTTT. Encoded protein: CASSKGSNTGELFF. The chain combines TRBV7-9 with TRBJ2-2, with D hard to call. Germline V gene lookup returns CDR1 SEHNR and CDR2 FQNEAQ (reference sequence). There are 14 residues in the CDR3. V lost 5 bases to trimming and J lost 0 bases, with 7 bases between them.

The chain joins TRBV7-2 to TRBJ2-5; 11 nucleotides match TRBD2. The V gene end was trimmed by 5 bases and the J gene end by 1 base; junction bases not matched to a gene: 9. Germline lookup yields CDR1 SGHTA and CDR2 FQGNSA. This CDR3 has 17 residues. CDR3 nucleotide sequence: TGTGCCAGCAGCCCTCGACTAGCGGGAACCATCCAAGAGACCCAGTACTTC. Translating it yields CASSPRLAGTIQETQYF.

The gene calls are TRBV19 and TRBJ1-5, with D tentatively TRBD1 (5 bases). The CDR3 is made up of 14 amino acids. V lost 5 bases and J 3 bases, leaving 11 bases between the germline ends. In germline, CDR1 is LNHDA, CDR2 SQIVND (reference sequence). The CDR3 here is CASSLGLHNQPQHF. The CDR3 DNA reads TGTGCCAGTAGTCTGGGACTCCACAATCAGCCCCAGCATTTT.

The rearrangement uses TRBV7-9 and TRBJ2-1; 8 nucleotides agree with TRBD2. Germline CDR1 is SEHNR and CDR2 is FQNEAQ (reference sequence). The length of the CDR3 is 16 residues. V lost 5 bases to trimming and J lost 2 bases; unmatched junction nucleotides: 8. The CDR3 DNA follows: TGTGCCAGCAGCCCGAGCGGGGGAAGGACCTACAATGAGCAGTTCTTC. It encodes CASSPSGGRTYNEQFF.

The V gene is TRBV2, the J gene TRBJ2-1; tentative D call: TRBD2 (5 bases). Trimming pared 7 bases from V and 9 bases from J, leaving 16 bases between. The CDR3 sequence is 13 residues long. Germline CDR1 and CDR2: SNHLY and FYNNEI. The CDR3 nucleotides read TGTGCCAGCATATCGGGATTGGGTATTGAGCAGTTCTTC. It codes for CASISGLGIEQFF.

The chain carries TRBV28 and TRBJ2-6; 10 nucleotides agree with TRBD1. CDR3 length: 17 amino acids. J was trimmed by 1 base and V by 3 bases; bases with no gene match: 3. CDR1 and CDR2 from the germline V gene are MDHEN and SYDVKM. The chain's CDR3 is CASSFRDRGSGANVLTF. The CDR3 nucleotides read TGTGCCAGCAGTTTTCGGGACAGGGGATCTGGGGCCAACGTCCTGACTTTC.

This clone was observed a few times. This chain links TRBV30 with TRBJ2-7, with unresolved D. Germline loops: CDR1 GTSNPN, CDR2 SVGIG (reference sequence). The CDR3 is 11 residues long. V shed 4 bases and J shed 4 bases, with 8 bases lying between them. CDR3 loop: CAWTLGYEQYF. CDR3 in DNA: TGTGCCTGGACTTTGGGGTACGAGCAGTACTTC. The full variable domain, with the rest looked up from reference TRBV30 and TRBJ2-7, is SQTIHQWPATLVQPVGSPLSLECTVEGTSNPNLYWYRQAAGRGLQLLFYSVGIGQISSEVPQNLSASRPQDRQFILSSKKLLLSDSGFYLCAWTLGYEQYFGPGTRLTVT.

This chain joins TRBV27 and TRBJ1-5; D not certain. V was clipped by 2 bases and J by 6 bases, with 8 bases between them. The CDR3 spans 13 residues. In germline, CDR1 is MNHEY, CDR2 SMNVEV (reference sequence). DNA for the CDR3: TGTGCCAGCAGTTTAGGCTGGACTCAGCCCCAGCATTTT. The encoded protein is CASSLGWTQPQHF.

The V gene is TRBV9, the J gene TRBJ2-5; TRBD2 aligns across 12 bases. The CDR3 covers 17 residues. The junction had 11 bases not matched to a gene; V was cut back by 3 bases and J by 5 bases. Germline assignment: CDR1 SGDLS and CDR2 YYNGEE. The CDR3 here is CASSGFPLAGGRETQYF. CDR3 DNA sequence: TGTGCCAGCAGCGGATTCCCTCTAGCGGGAGGGCGGGAGACCCAGTACTTC.

This CDR3 is CASSGGSGRHYRNEQFF. Written as DNA, the CDR3 is TGTGCCAGCAGCGGAGGTAGCGGGAGGCACTACCGCAATGAGCAGTTCTTC. The V and J genes are TRBV9 and TRBJ2-1; TRBD2 matches 10 bases. Trimming took 3 bases from V and 6 from J; bases not matched to a gene: 12. Germline V gene sequence: CDR1 SGDLS, CDR2 YYNGEE. This CDR3 region has 17 residues.

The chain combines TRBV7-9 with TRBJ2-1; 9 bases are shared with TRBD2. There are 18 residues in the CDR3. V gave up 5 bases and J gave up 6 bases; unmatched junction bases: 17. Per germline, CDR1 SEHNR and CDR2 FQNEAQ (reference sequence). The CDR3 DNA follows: TGTGCCAGCAGCCGCAGGGTGGGGGCTAGCGGGAAGGGCAATGAGCAGTTCTTC. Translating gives CASSRRVGASGKGNEQFF. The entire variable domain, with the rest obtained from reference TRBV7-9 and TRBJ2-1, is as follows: DTGVSQNPRHKITKRGQNVTFRCDPISEHNRLYWYRQTLGQGPEFLTYFQNEAQLEKSRLLSDRFSAERPKGSFSTLEIQRTEQGDSAMYLCASSRRVGASGKGNEQFFGPGTRLTVL.

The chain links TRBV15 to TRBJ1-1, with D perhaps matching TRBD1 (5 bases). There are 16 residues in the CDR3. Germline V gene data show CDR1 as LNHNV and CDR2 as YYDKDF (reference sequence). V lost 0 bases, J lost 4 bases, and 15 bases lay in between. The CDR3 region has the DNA TGTGCCACCAGCAGAGATTTAGGGAATGGGGGCACTGAAGCTTTCTTT. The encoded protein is CATSRDLGNGGTEAFF.

CDR3: CASSIAGQTNYGYTF. CDR3 bases: TGTGCCAGCAGTATAGCGGGACAGACAAACTATGGCTACACCTTC. The chain has TRBV27 and TRBJ1-2; 7 nucleotides align to TRBD1. Looked up from germline, CDR1 is MNHEY and CDR2 is SMNVEV (reference sequence). The CDR3 totals 15 residues. The V gene end was trimmed by 5 bases and the J gene end by 2 bases; junction bases not matched to a gene: 8.

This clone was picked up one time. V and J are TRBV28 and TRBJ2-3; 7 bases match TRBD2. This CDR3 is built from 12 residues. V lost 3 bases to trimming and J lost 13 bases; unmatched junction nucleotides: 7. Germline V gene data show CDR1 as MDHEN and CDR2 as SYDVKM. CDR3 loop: CASSFSAGVKYF. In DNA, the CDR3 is TGTGCCAGCAGTTTTTCGGCGGGAGTAAAGTATTTT.

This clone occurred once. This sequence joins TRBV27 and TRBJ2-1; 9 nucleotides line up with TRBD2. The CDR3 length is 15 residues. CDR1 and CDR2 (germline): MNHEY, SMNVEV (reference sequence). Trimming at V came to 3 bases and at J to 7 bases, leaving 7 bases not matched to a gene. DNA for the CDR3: TGTGCCAGCAGTTTGTTTAGTAGCGGGAGTAATGAGCAGTTCTTC. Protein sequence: CASSLFSSGSNEQFF.

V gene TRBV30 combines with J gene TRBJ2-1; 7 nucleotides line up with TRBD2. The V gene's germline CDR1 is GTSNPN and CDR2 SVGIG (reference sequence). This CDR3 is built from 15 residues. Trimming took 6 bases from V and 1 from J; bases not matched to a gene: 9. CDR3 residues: CACTLERDSYNEQFF. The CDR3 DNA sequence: TGTGCCTGCACACTTGAGCGGGATTCCTACAATGAGCAGTTCTTC.

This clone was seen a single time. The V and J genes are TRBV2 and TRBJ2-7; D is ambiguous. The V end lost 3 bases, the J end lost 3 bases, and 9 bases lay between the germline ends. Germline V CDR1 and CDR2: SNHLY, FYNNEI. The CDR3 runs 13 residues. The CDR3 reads CASSDGFFYEQYF. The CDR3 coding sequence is TGTGCCAGCAGTGATGGATTCTTCTACGAGCAGTACTTC.

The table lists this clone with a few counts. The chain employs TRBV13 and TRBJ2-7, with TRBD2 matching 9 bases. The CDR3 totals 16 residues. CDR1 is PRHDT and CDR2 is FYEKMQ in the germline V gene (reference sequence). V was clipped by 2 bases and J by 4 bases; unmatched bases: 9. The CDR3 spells CASSLRGGLAGYEQYF. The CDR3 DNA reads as TGTGCCAGCAGCTTACGTGGGGGGCTAGCGGGGTACGAGCAGTACTTC.